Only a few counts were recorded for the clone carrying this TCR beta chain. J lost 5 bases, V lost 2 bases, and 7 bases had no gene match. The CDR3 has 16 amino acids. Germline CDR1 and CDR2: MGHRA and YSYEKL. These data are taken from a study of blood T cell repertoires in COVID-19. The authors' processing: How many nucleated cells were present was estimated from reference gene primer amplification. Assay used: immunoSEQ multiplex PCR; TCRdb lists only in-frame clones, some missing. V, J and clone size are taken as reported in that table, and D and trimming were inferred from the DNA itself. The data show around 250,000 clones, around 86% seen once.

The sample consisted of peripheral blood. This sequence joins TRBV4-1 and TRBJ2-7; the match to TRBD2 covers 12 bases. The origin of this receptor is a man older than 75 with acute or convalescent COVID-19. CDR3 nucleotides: TGCGCCAGCAGCCAAAACGGACTAGCGGGACTCCACGAGCAGTACTTC. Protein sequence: CASSQNGLAGLHEQYF.